This is a list of T cell receptor beta chains from one sample in a study of T cells in Graves' hyperthyroidism and ophthalmopathy. Via MiXCR, TCRdb re-called the multiplex PCR reads, giving one row per CDR3 protein. The sample holds fewer than 300,000 distinct CDR3 sequences, around a quarter seen once. The sample comprised blood. Receptors were obtained from a man aged 35-49 years with Graves' hyperthyroidism that later progressed to Graves' ophthalmopathy. The CDR3 runs from the conserved cysteine through the conserved F or W. Fields, in order: J gene, V gene, D gene, clone size, CDR3 protein, CDR3 DNA. D genes are given only for firm matches. A clone size is listed for some rows: how often the clone was seen (once, few, many), or a class if it is expanded.

TRBJ2-7 TRBV3-1 NA few CASSQDLPGTSEQYF TGTGCCAGCAGCCAAGATTTGCCAGGGACCTCCGAGCAGTACTTC
TRBJ2-7 TRBV9 TRBD1 many CASSPSGQGAGEQYF TGTGCCAGCAGTCCATCTGGACAGGGGGCGGGCGAGCAGTACTTC
TRBJ1-1 TRBV6-4 TRBD1 many CASSRDRATTEAFF TGTGCCAGCAGCAGGGACAGGGCGACCACTGAAGCTTTCTTT
TRBJ1-3 TRBV3-1 NA many CASSQGRRNTIYF TGTGCCAGCAGCCAAGGCCGTAGAAACACCATATATTTT
TRBJ2-2 TRBV30 NA many CAWSRGVYTGELFF TGTGCCTGGAGTCGCGGGGTATACACCGGGGAGCTGTTTTTT
TRBJ2-5 TRBV12-3/TRBV12-4 TRBD1 NA CASRNRQGGETQYF TGTGCCAGCAGAAACCGACAGGGCGGGGAGACCCAGTACTTC
TRBJ2-7 TRBV28 TRBD2 many CASSFPPSGTPYEQYF TGTGCCAGCAGTTTCCCACCTAGCGGGACACCCTACGAGCAGTACTTC
TRBJ1-2 TRBV6-5 TRBD1 many CASQFASGTGAYGYTF TGTGCCAGCCAATTTGCCTCCGGGACAGGGGCCTATGGCTACACCTTC
TRBJ1-5 TRBV6-2/TRBV6-3 NA NA CASSLQPGTRQPQHF TGTGCCAGCAGTTTGCAACCAGGAACACGTCAGCCCCAGCATTTT
TRBJ1-5 TRBV6-1 NA NA CASSPDRGQGETQHF TGTGCCAGCAGTCCAGATCGGGGGCAGGGAGAGACCCAGCATTTT
TRBJ2-5 TRBV2 NA many CASSAGAYQETQYF TGTGCCAGCAGTGCAGGGGCATACCAAGAGACCCAGTACTTC
TRBJ1-1 TRBV7-9 NA many CASSSGQTEAFF TGTGCCAGCAGCTCCGGTCAGACTGAAGCTTTCTTT
TRBJ1-1 TRBV29-1 NA NA CSVDQRGTEAFF TGCAGCGTTGACCAGAGGGGTACTGAAGCTTTCTTT
TRBJ1-1 TRBV18 TRBD1 few CASSPRRGQMDTEAFF TGTGCCAGCTCACCTCGCAGGGGGCAAATGGACACTGAAGCTTTCTTT
TRBJ2-7 TRBV12-3/TRBV12-4 TRBD2 many CASSLSSGTEQYF TGTGCCAGCAGTTTATCTAGCGGGACCGAGCAGTACTTC
TRBJ2-2 TRBV29-1 NA many CSVGPSGTTAGELFF TGCAGCGTTGGCCCCTCCGGGACCACCGCCGGGGAGCTGTTTTTT
TRBJ2-7 TRBV6-1 NA NA CASSPYLSGSEQYF TGTGCCAGCAGTCCTTACCTGTCCGGAAGCGAGCAGTACTTC
TRBJ2-7 TRBV3-1 NA many CASSRNALAYYEQYF TGTGCCAGCAGCCGCAACGCCCTGGCTTACTACGAGCAGTACTTC
TRBJ2-5 TRBV12-3/TRBV12-4 NA many CASRPQGAAWGTQYF TGTGCCAGCAGACCCCAAGGGGCCGCGTGGGGGACCCAGTACTTC
TRBJ2-7 TRBV7-2 NA many CASSLWVGDEQYF TGTGCCAGCAGCTTATGGGTGGGAGACGAGCAGTACTTC
TRBJ2-4 TRBV11-2 NA many CASSLYSRWGIQYF TGTGCCAGCAGCTTATATTCTCGGTGGGGCATTCAGTACTTC
TRBJ1-3 TRBV12-3/TRBV12-4 NA NA CASTPISTGNTIYF TGTGCCAGCACTCCAATATCGACTGGAAACACCATATATTTT
TRBJ1-1 TRBV5-1 NA many CASSFPGVMDTEAFF TGCGCCAGCAGCTTCCCAGGGGTTATGGACACTGAAGCTTTCTTT
TRBJ2-7 TRBV6-5 NA many CASSYGLLGNYEQYF TGTGCCAGCAGTTATGGCCTGCTGGGGAACTACGAGCAGTACTTC
TRBJ1-3 TRBV7-8 NA many CASSQTLGNTIYF TGTGCCAGCAGCCAGACACTTGGAAACACCATATATTTT
TRBJ1-5 TRBV20-1 NA many CSASGQGWSKNQPQHF TGCAGTGCTAGTGGCCAGGGATGGTCAAAGAATCAGCCCCAGCATTTT
TRBJ2-5 TRBV7-9 TRBD1 many CASSVTKTGDGMETQYF TGTGCCAGCAGCGTAACGAAGACAGGGGATGGAATGGAGACCCAGTACTTC
TRBJ1-1 TRBV11-2 NA many CASSLDLSELAALLGTEAFF TGTGCCAGCAGCTTAGATCTATCGGAGCTCGCGGCCTTACTGGGCACTGAAGCTTTCTTT
TRBJ2-5 TRBV7-9 NA many CASSTPDTTGQETQYF TGTGCCAGCAGCACTCCAGATACAACGGGTCAAGAGACCCAGTACTTC
TRBJ1-3 TRBV28 NA NA CATQTAGPGAGNTIYF TGTGCCACCCAAACCGCAGGGCCCGGGGCTGGAAACACCATATATTTT
TRBJ1-1 TRBV20-1 NA few CSAIPGGGRAEAFF TGCAGTGCTATCCCGGGGGGAGGGCGGGCTGAAGCTTTCTTT
TRBJ2-5 TRBV18 NA many CASSPRTVETQYF TGTGCCAGCTCACCACGGACGGTCGAGACCCAGTACTTC
TRBJ2-7 TRBV11-2 NA NA CASSLDLGVRTYEQYF TGTGCCAGCAGCTTAGATCTTGGTGTTAGGACCTACGAGCAGTACTTC
TRBJ1-3 TRBV6-1 TRBD1 many CASTSNRGLGNTIYF TGTGCCAGCACCTCGAACAGGGGGCTTGGAAACACCATATATTTT
TRBJ2-1 TRBV20-1 NA many CSASRYRNEQFF TGCAGTGCTAGTAGGTACCGAAATGAGCAGTTCTTC
TRBJ2-7 TRBV27 TRBD2 NA CASHASGAYEQYF TGTGCCAGCCATGCTAGCGGGGCCTACGAGCAGTACTTC
TRBJ2-7 TRBV25-1 TRBD1 many CASSEFQGGGSYEQYF TGTGCCAGCAGTGAATTCCAAGGGGGCGGCTCCTACGAGCAGTACTTC
TRBJ1-2 TRBV5-1 NA many CASSFGTVESYTF TGCGCCAGCAGCTTCGGGACGGTAGAGAGCTACACCTTC
TRBJ2-7 TRBV6-2/TRBV6-3 NA NA CASGDRSGEQYF TGTGCCAGTGGTGACAGGTCTGGCGAGCAGTACTTC
TRBJ2-7 TRBV12-3/TRBV12-4 TRBD1 NA CASSLSPGTGGLPYEQYF TGTGCCAGCAGTTTGTCCCCCGGGACAGGGGGCCTCCCCTACGAGCAGTACTTC
TRBJ2-5 TRBV11-2 NA many CASSSRRGSGETQYF TGTGCCAGCAGCTCAAGGCGAGGGTCCGGGGAGACCCAGTACTTC
TRBJ2-7 TRBV2 NA NA CASSAYRTEQYF TGTGCCAGCAGTGCGTACAGGACCGAGCAGTACTTC
TRBJ1-1 TRBV6-2/TRBV6-3 NA many CASSYRGRLEAFF TGTGCCAGCAGTTATCGTGGCCGGCTTGAAGCTTTCTTT
TRBJ1-1 TRBV6-5 NA NA CASSFTGPGVGTEAFF TGTGCCAGCAGTTTCACCGGTCCGGGCGTGGGGACTGAAGCTTTCTTT
TRBJ2-7 TRBV9 TRBD2 many CASSAAGGPYEQYF TGTGCCAGCAGCGCTGCGGGAGGGCCCTACGAGCAGTACTTC
TRBJ2-7 TRBV12-3/TRBV12-4 NA few CASSLGGRGREQYF TGTGCCAGCAGTTTAGGAGGCCGGGGGAGGGAGCAGTACTTC
TRBJ2-7 TRBV6-1 NA many CASSSVAGPSYEQYF TGTGCCAGCAGCTCTGTGGCAGGGCCCTCCTACGAGCAGTACTTC
TRBJ1-1 TRBV14 TRBD1 few CASRTTGGTEAFF TGTGCCAGCAGAACGACAGGGGGGACTGAAGCTTTCTTT